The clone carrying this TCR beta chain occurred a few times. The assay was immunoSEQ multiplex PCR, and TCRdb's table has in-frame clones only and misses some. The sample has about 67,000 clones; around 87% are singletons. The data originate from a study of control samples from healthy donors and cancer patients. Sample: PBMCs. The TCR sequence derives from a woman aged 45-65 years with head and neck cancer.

The CDR3 is CASSTDRRGYTF. CDR3 nucleotides: TGTGCCAGCAGCACAGACAGACGGGGCTACACCTTC. The chain has TRBV28 and TRBJ1-2; D possibly corresponds to TRBD1 (5 bases). The germline V and J ends were trimmed by 6 bases and 8 bases, with 13 bases remaining between them. CDR3 length: 12 amino acids. CDR1 MDHEN and CDR2 SYDVKM come from the germline V gene.